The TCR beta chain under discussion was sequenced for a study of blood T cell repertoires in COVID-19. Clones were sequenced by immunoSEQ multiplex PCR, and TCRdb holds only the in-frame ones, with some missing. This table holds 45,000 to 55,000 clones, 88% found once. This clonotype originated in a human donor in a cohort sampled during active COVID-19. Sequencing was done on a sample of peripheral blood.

CDR3 region: CASSESMGQGFGGYTF. CDR3 DNA sequence: TGTGCCAGCAGTGAAAGCATGGGACAGGGGTTCGGTGGCTACACCTTC. This chain connects TRBV6-1 to TRBJ1-2, with 10 bases matching TRBD1. Germline CDR1 and CDR2: MNHNS and SASEGT. CDR3 length: 16 residues. Trimming removed 2 bases from V and 7 bases from J; junction bases left unmatched: 10.